This T cell receptor beta chain was captured in a study of blood T cell repertoires in COVID-19. In its sample, this clone was seen once. Losses at the gene ends were 5 bases for V and 0 bases for J; bases not matched to a gene: 3. This CDR3 has 15 residues. Looked up from germline, CDR1 is MDHEN and CDR2 is SYDVKM. In the original analysis: Amplification of reference gene primers provided the estimated nucleated cell counts. Assay: immunoSEQ multiplex PCR; the TCRdb copy retains only in-frame clones and omits some. The V and J calls and clone size come from that table; D and trimming were worked out from the DNA. The data contain fewer than 300,000 clones, around 89% of them seen just once; the ten biggest clones take up around 0.8%.

The J gene is TRBJ2-7, the V gene TRBV28, with 11 bases identical to TRBD2. Sample: peripheral blood. The sequence came from a man aged 25-45 years with acute or convalescent COVID-19. The CDR3 bases are TGTGCCAGCAGTCCCACTAGCGGGAGCTCCTACGAGCAGTACTTC. Protein: CASSPTSGSSYEQYF. The variable domain in full, completed from reference TRBV28 and TRBJ2-7, reads DVKVTQSSRYLVKRTGEKVFLECVQDMDHENMFWYRQDPGLGLRLIYFSYDVKMKEKGDIPEGYSVSREKKERFSLILESASTNQTSMYLCASSPTSGSSYEQYFGPGTRLTVT.